This T cell receptor (beta chain) was captured by sequencing in a study of T cell responses to AZD1222 COVID-19 vaccine. Broader study findings: Reportedly, nearly half of unique spike TCRs recognized epitopes outside B.1.351/B.1.1.7 mutations. Increased Spike-specific TCR breadth and depth were observed after two AZD1222 doses.

Repertoires were generated with immunoSEQ multiplex PCR, while TCRdb's copy carries only in-frame clones and drops some. The sample consists of some 130,000 clones, approximately 90% of them appearing once. A remark on this clone: Its antigen is unidentified.

Germline CDR1 LGHDT, CDR2 YNNKEL (reference sequence). The ends were cut back, 1 base at V and 6 bases at J, with 7 bases in the middle. The CDR3 sequence is 12 residues long. The origin of this receptor is an adult in good health. The J gene is TRBJ2-7, the V gene TRBV3-1 (or the pseudogene TRBV3-2); tentative D call: TRBD2 (5 bases). Sequencing used peripheral blood, obtained on day 0 of AZD1222 vaccination. Here the CDR3 DNA reads TGTGCCAGCAGCCAAGTGAGCGGCGAGCAGTACTTC. Translated, it gives CASSQVSGEQYF.